This entry is about one TCR beta chain. The data belong to a study of technical replicates of blood from several donors. The CDR3 has 15 amino acids. Trimming cost V 5 bases and J 4 bases; bases outside gene matches: 3. Germline V lookup: CDR1 SGHDN, CDR2 FVKESK. The table came from immunoSEQ multiplex PCR; TCRdb's copy has only in-frame clones and leaves some out. The repertoire holds some 77,000 clones, with around nine tenths as singletons. This chain connects TRBV14 to TRBJ2-5; TRBD2 matches at 14 bases. The TCR comes from a human donor in good health. The sample consisted of T cells isolated from PBMCs. CDR3 nucleotide sequence: TGTGCCAGCAGCGGGGGACTAGCGGGAGTAGAGACCCAGTACTTC. Translating gives CASSGGLAGVETQYF.